This T cell receptor beta chain comes out of a study of identical twins' blood T cells. Whole-study results and caveats: Twins shared more top CDR3 clonotypes than unrelated donors did. Twins reportedly had markedly more similar V usage than unrelated donors, even among out-of-frame TCRbeta clonotypes.

In the original workflow: Each donor had about 95,000 to nearly 550,000 clonotypes. MiXCR was run by TCRdb on the 5' RACE reads, yielding one entry per CDR3 protein. The V and J calls come from TCRdb's annotation, not from the publication. The sample holds 300,000 to 450,000 distinct CDR3 sequences; 28% are singletons and the top ten take around 5.6%. This clonotype was observed a few times. What it binds is unknown. V gave up 4 bases and J gave up 2 bases, with 17 bases separating them. The CDR3 has 17 amino acids. Germline CDR1 MGHDK, CDR2 SYGVNS. The sequenced material came from PBMCs. This chain connects TRBV25-1 to TRBJ2-2; D may match TRBD1 or TRBD2 (6 bases each). The source of this sequence is a woman aged 18-50 years in good health. CDR3 bases: TGTGCCAGCAGTGTTTCACGCGGGACAAGTAACACCGGGGAGCTGTTTTTT. This sequence encodes CASSVSRGTSNTGELFF.